Following are 25 T cell receptor beta chains from one sample sequenced in a study of blood T cell repertoires in COVID-19. TCRdb's table, derived via immunoSEQ multiplex PCR, lists solely in-frame clones and lacks some. The sample lists about 280,000 clones; around 85% were seen once. Sequencing input: PBMCs or T cells enriched from blood (not recorded which). The receptors shown here come from a woman aged 40 to 50 who had recovered from COVID-19.

The chain links TRBV27 to TRBJ2-7, with D possibly TRBD2 on 5 matching bases. CDR3 length: 12 residues. The germline V gene encodes CDR1 MNHEY and CDR2 SMNVEV (reference sequence). V was shortened by 8 bases and J by 2 bases, with 10 bases between the two germline ends. The CDR3 sequence: CASGRTAYEQYF. Written as DNA, the CDR3 is TGTGCCAGCGGGAGAACGGCCTACGAGCAGTACTTC.

The rearrangement links TRBV11-2 to TRBJ1-4; unclear D gene. CDR3 length: 16 amino acids. Between the trimmed V and J ends, which lost 0 bases and 0 bases, there was a span of 8 bases. Germline V lookup: CDR1 SGHAT, CDR2 FQNNGV. The CDR3 nucleotides are TGTGCCAGCAGCTTAGATCCAATAGCAACTAATGAAAAACTGTTTTTT. Residues: CASSLDPIATNEKLFF.

This clone turned up a few times. The chain links TRBV24-1 to TRBJ2-1, with TRBD2 matching over 9 bases. CDR1 and CDR2 from the germline V gene are KGHDR and SFDVKD. This CDR3 has 16 amino acids. After removal of 5 bases from V and 3 bases from J, the junction contained 7 bases not matched to a gene. CDR3 region: CATSAATSGGYNEQFF. CDR3 DNA sequence: TGTGCCACCAGTGCTGCGACTAGCGGAGGCTACAATGAGCAGTTCTTC.

The V gene is TRBV7-9, the J gene TRBJ2-5; 10 nucleotides agree with TRBD2. The trim removed 2 bases at V and 2 bases at J, leaving 2 bases unmatched. The CDR3 loop spans 15 amino acids. The germline V gene has CDR1 SEHNR and CDR2 FQNEAQ (reference sequence). DNA of the CDR3: TGTGCCAGCAGCTTAATAGCGGGAGGACAAGAGACCCAGTACTTC. This translates into CASSLIAGGQETQYF.

V gene TRBV5-1 combines with J gene TRBJ1-4; 7 positions agree with TRBD1. The CDR3 loop spans 16 amino acids. V lost 0 bases, J lost 5 bases, and 7 bases stayed unmatched. Germline V gene sequence: CDR1 SGHRS, CDR2 YFSETQ. CDR3 protein: CASSLGTGTENEKLFF. The CDR3 DNA is TGCGCCAGCAGCTTGGGAACCGGGACAGAAAATGAAAAACTGTTTTTT.

The chain links TRBV28 to TRBJ2-7, with 7 bases identical to TRBD1. The CDR3 consists of 14 residues. Trimming took 8 bases from V and 0 from J; bases not matched to a gene: 7. In germline, CDR1 is MDHEN, CDR2 SYDVKM. CDR3 nucleotide sequence: TGTGCCAGCGCTACAGGGGATTTCTCCTACGAGCAGTACTTC. Residues: CASATGDFSYEQYF.

This chain links TRBV19 with TRBJ2-2; D gene ambiguous. Trimming left V 4 bases short and J 2 bases short, with 14 bases between. CDR3 length equals 16 residues. The germline V gene has CDR1 LNHDA and CDR2 SQIVND (reference sequence). The CDR3 nucleotides read TGTGCCAGTAGTACACCCGCCCGCGTAAACACCGGGGAGCTGTTTTTT. Residues: CASSTPARVNTGELFF.

The J gene is TRBJ2-1, the V gene TRBV7-9; 7 bases agree with TRBD2. This CDR3 is 18 amino acids long. Germline-derived CDR1 and CDR2 are SEHNR and FQNEAQ (reference sequence). V gave up 1 base and J gave up 4 bases; unmatched junction bases: 13. The CDR3 bases are TGTGCCAGCAGCTTAGAGGTAGTGGGAGGGACTCGATACAATGAGCAGTTCTTC. This sequence encodes CASSLEVVGGTRYNEQFF.

To note about this clone: This CDR3 is also generated by other DNA sequences in the sample. The V call is TRBV28, the J call TRBJ1-5, with D hard to call. Germline-derived CDR1 and CDR2 are MDHEN and SYDVKM. V was cut by 3 bases and J by 4 bases, with 10 bases left in between. CDR3 length equals 14 residues. The DNA of the CDR3 is TGTGCCAGCAGTTTCTCGCAGTCAAATCAGCCCCAGCATTTT. It translates to CASSFSQSNQPQHF.

In its sample, this clone was seen once. A read error may produce the germline difference seen at one junction end. The CDR3 DNA is TGTGCTAGCAGCCTAACCTGTAGAGACAGGGAGAGCTCCTATAATTCACCCCTCCACTTT. Its translation is CASSLTCRDRESSYNSPLHF. The chain combines TRBV7-7 with TRBJ1-6; 7 positions match TRBD1. The CDR3 extends over 20 amino acids. In germline, CDR1 is SSHAT, CDR2 FNYEAQ (reference sequence).

J is TRBJ2-3 and V is TRBV28, with 8 bases aligning to TRBD2. The CDR3 is 20 amino acids. V was pared by 6 bases and J by 3 bases, with 23 bases of the junction left unmatched. Germline CDR1 is MDHEN and CDR2 is SYDVKM. In DNA, the CDR3 is TGTGCCAGCAGCCCCGTACTGCCCGCGCGGGGGGCAAACCCAACAGATACGCAGTATTTT. The encoded protein is CASSPVLPARGANPTDTQYF.

The rearrangement joins TRBV6-5 to TRBJ2-7; the D gene is possibly TRBD1 (6 bases). Germline assignment: CDR1 MNHEY and CDR2 SVGAGI. Trimming cost V 6 bases and J 2 bases, with 17 bases left between them. The CDR3 is 15 residues long. CDR3 residues: CASSPGQQLPYEQYF. CDR3 in DNA: TGTGCCAGCAGCCCCGGACAGCAATTGCCCTACGAGCAGTACTTC.

This rearrangement joins TRBV7-8 to TRBJ2-1; D might be TRBD2 (6 bases). Looked up from germline, CDR1 is SGHVS and CDR2 is FQNEAQ. V dropped 4 bases and J dropped 15 bases, with 19 bases sitting between them. There are 13 residues in the CDR3. The DNA for the CDR3 is TGTGCCAGCAGCTCAAGACTAGGTTCGTCGCCGTTCTTC. Translation: CASSSRLGSSPFF.

This chain connects TRBV9 to TRBJ1-1; 7 bases are a match to TRBD1. The CDR3 length is 17 residues. V trimming: 3 bases; J trimming: 0 bases; junction bases outside the gene matches: 11. Looked up from germline, CDR1 is SGDLS and CDR2 is YYNGEE. The CDR3 reads CASSAVPPGTVNTEAFF. CDR3 in DNA: TGTGCCAGCAGCGCTGTACCACCCGGGACAGTGAACACTGAAGCTTTCTTT.

The rearrangement joins TRBV24-1 to TRBJ1-1; D perhaps matches TRBD1 (5 bases). CDR1 KGHDR and CDR2 SFDVKD come from the germline V gene. The CDR3 totals 14 residues. V was cut by 5 bases and J by 3 bases, with 12 bases left in between. The CDR3: CATSGPGGDTEAFF. CDR3 bases: TGTGCCACCAGTGGTCCGGGGGGGGACACTGAAGCTTTCTTT.

The V and J genes are TRBV11-2 and TRBJ2-5; the match to TRBD2 covers 8 bases. Per germline, CDR1 SGHAT and CDR2 FQNNGV. The CDR3 runs 17 residues. The trim removed 0 bases at V and 2 bases at J, leaving 8 bases unmatched. The CDR3 nucleotides read TGTGCCAGCAGCTTAGATCCCCAGCGGGGGCGGCAAGAGACCCAGTACTTC. It specifies CASSLDPQRGRQETQYF. Filled out from reference TRBV11-2 and TRBJ2-5, the complete variable domain reads EAGVAQSPRYKIIEKRQSVAFWCNPISGHATLYWYQQILGQGPKLLIQFQNNGVVDDSQLPKDRFSAERLKGVDSTLKIQPAKLEDSAVYLCASSLDPQRGRQETQYFGPGTRLLVL.

This chain connects TRBV6-4 to TRBJ2-5; TRBD2 matches at 8 bases. The CDR3 consists of 13 residues. Unmatched junction bases numbered 3, after V lost 5 bases and J lost 4 bases. The germline CDR1 and CDR2 sequences are MRHNA and SNTAGT. The CDR3 DNA follows: TGTGCCAGCAGTCTCGGGGGGGGAGAGACCCAGTACTTC. Protein sequence: CASSLGGGETQYF.

This clone was seen once. The V gene is TRBV11-1, the J gene TRBJ2-5; 8 positions match TRBD2. This CDR3 has 15 amino acids. V lost 1 base, J lost 3 bases, and 4 bases stayed unmatched. The V gene's germline CDR1 is SGHAT and CDR2 FQDESV (reference sequence). CDR3 sequence reads: CASSLGLANEETQYF. The DNA for the CDR3 is TGTGCCAGCAGCTTAGGACTAGCGAACGAAGAGACCCAGTACTTC.

The chain employs TRBV15 and TRBJ2-7; 10 bases are shared with TRBD1. The V segment lost 0 bases and the J segment 5 bases; nucleotides outside the gene matches: 4. The CDR3 is 15 residues long. In germline, CDR1 is LNHNV, CDR2 YYDKDF (reference sequence). The CDR3 here is CATSRDGQGGDEQYF. The CDR3 nucleotides read TGTGCCACCAGCAGAGATGGACAGGGGGGCGACGAGCAGTACTTC.

The chain employs TRBV3-1 (or the pseudogene TRBV3-2) and TRBJ2-1; 9 nucleotides align to TRBD2. Germline V lookup: CDR1 LGHDT, CDR2 YNNKEL (reference sequence). The length of the CDR3 is 16 residues. J lost 2 bases, V lost 6 bases, and 8 bases had no gene match. The CDR3 loop reads CASRPFSGSTYNEQFF. CDR3 nucleotides: TGTGCCAGCAGACCCTTTAGCGGGAGCACCTACAATGAGCAGTTCTTC.

This chain links TRBV7-9 with TRBJ2-7; 7 bases line up with TRBD1. J was trimmed by 1 base and V by 5 bases; bases with no gene match: 11. Per the germline V gene, CDR1 is SEHNR and CDR2 is FQNEAQ (reference sequence). The CDR3 covers 16 residues. Here the CDR3 reads CASSHSGRGTSYEQYF. CDR3 nucleotides: TGTGCCAGCAGCCATTCAGGCAGGGGGACATCCTACGAGCAGTACTTC.

This CDR3 is CASTTGGMNTEAFF. The CDR3 DNA reads TGCGCCAGCACGACAGGGGGCATGAACACTGAAGCTTTCTTT. The chain uses TRBV5-1 and TRBJ1-1; 10 nucleotides match TRBD1. Germline CDR1 is SGHRS and CDR2 is YFSETQ. The J segment lost 0 bases and the V segment lost 6 bases, leaving 2 bases of the junction unmatched. The CDR3 has 14 amino acids.

The J gene is TRBJ2-5, the V gene TRBV18; D gene ambiguous. This CDR3 has 12 residues. Trimming removed 4 bases at V and 2 bases at J, with 5 bases between. CDR1 and CDR2 from the germline V gene are KGHSH and LQKENI. CDR3 residues: CASSLYQETQYF. CDR3 nucleotides: TGTGCCAGCTCACTCTATCAAGAGACCCAGTACTTC.

This chain links TRBV2 with TRBJ2-1, with D maybe TRBD2 (5 bases). This CDR3 is built from 13 residues. Germline V gene sequence: CDR1 SNHLY, CDR2 FYNNEI. The V gene lost 6 bases and the J gene lost 8 bases, with 14 bases spanning the gap. CDR3 amino acids: CASRRDILDEQFF. The CDR3 bases are TGTGCCAGCAGACGGGATATTCTCGATGAGCAGTTCTTC.

CDR3 region: CASSLRGDNSYEQYF. In DNA, the CDR3 is TGTGCCAGCAGTTTGAGAGGGGACAACTCCTACGAGCAGTACTTC. This chain joins TRBV27 and TRBJ2-7; TRBD1 is a possible D gene (6 bases). Germline lookup yields CDR1 MNHEY and CDR2 SMNVEV (reference sequence). V was clipped by 3 bases and J by 0 bases, with 12 bases between them. The CDR3 extends over 15 amino acids.